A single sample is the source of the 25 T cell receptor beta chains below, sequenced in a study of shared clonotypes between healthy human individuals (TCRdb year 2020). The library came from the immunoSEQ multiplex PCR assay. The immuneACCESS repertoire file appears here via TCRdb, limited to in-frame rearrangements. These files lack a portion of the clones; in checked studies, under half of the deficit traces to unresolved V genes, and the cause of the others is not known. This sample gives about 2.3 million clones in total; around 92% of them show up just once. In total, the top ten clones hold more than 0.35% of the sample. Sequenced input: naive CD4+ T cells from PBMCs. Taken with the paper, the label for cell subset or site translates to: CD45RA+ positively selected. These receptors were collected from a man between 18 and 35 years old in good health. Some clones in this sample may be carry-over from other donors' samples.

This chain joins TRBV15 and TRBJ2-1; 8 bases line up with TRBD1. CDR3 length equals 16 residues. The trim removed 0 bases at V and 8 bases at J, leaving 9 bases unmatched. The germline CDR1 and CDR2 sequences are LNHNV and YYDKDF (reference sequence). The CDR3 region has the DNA TGTGCCACCAGCAGAGAAACAGGGGGAAGCGTGCATGAGCAGTTCTTC. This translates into CATSRETGGSVHEQFF.

This CDR3 is CASSPRGSSGNTIYF. The DNA of the CDR3 is TGTGCCAGCAGTCCACGGGGTTCCTCTGGAAACACCATATATTTT. This rearrangement joins TRBV6-5 to TRBJ1-3; D ambiguous. Germline V gives CDR1 MNHEY, CDR2 SVGAGI. V was clipped by 5 bases and J by 0 bases, with 11 bases between them. The CDR3 sequence is 15 residues long.

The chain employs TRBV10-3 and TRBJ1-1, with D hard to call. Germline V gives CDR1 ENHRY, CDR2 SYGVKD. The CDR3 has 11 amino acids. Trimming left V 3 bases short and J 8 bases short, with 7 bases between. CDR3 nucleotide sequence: TGTGCCATCAGTGAAAGGCGAGAAGCTTTCTTT. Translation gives CAISERREAFF.

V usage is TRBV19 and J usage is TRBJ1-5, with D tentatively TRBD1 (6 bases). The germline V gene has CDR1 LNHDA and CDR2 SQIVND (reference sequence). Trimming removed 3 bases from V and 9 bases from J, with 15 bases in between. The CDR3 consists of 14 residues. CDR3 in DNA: TGTGCCAGTAGTATCCAACAGGGCCCGGCGCCCCAGCATTTT. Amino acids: CASSIQQGPAPQHF.

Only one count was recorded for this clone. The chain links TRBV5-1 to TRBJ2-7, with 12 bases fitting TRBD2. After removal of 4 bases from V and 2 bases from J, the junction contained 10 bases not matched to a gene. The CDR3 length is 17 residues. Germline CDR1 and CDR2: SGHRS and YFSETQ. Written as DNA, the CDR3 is TGCGCCAGCAGCCACGGACTAGCGGGAAGAGAGGCCTACGAGCAGTACTTC. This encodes CASSHGLAGREAYEQYF.

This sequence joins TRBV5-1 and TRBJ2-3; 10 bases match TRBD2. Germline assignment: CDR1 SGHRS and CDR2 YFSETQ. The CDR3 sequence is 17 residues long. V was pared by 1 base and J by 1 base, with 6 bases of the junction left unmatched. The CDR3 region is CASSLRASGSRTDTQYF. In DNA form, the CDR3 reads TGCGCCAGCAGCTTGAGGGCTAGCGGGAGCCGCACAGATACGCAGTATTTT. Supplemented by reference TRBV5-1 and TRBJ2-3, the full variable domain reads KAGVTQTPRYLIKTRGQQVTLSCSPISGHRSVSWYQQTPGQGLQFLFEYFSETQRNKGNFPGRFSGRQFSNSRSEMNVSTLELGDSALYLCASSLRASGSRTDTQYFGPGTRLTVL.

CDR3 bases: TGTGCCAGCAGTTTATGGGGCGCTTCCCCCGGACAGCCCCAGCATTTT. Protein: CASSLWGASPGQPQHF. The chain carries TRBV28 and TRBJ1-5; unclear D gene. Germline CDR1 reads MDHEN; CDR2 reads SYDVKM. The CDR3 loop spans 16 amino acids. Trimming cost V 0 bases and J 7 bases, with 16 bases left between them.

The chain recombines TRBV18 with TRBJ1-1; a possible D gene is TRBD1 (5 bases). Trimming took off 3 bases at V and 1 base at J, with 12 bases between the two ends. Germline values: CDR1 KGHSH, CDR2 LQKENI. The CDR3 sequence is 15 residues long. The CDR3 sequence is CASSPGTAANTEAFF. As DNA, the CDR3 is TGTGCCAGCTCACCCGGGACGGCGGCGAACACTGAAGCTTTCTTT.

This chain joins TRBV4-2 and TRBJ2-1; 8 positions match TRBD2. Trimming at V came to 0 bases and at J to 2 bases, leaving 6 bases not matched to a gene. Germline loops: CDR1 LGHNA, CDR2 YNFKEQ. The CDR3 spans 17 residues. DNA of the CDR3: TGTGCCAGCAGCCAAGAGCCGTCGACTAGCGCCTACAATGAGCAGTTCTTC. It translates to CASSQEPSTSAYNEQFF.

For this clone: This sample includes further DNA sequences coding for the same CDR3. CDR3 sequence reads: CASSRTGNYGYTF. The CDR3 nucleotides are TGTGCCAGCAGCCGGACAGGGAACTATGGCTACACCTTC. The rearrangement joins TRBV7-9 to TRBJ1-2; 8 nucleotides align to TRBD1. Germline-derived CDR1 and CDR2 are SEHNR and FQNEAQ (reference sequence). CDR3 size: 13 residues. V shed 5 bases, J shed 2 bases, and the junction held 1 base outside the gene matches.

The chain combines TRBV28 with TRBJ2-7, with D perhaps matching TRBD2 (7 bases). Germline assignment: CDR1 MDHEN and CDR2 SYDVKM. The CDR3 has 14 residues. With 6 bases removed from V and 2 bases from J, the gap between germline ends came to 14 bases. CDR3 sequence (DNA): TGTGCCAGCAGAACAACAGGGAGGGCCTACGAGCAGTACTTC. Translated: CASRTTGRAYEQYF.

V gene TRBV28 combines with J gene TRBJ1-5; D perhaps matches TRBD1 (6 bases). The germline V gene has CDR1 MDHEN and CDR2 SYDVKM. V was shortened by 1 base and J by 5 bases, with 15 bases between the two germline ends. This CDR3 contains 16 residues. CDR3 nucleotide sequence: TGTGCCAGCAGTTTATATAGGGGGACTGCCTATCAGCCCCAGCATTTT. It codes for CASSLYRGTAYQPQHF.

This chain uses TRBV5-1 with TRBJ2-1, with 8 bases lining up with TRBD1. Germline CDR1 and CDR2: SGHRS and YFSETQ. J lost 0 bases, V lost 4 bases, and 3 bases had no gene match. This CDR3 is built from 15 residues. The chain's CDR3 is CASSTDRGSYNEQFF. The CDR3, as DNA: TGCGCCAGCAGCACTGACAGGGGCTCCTACAATGAGCAGTTCTTC.

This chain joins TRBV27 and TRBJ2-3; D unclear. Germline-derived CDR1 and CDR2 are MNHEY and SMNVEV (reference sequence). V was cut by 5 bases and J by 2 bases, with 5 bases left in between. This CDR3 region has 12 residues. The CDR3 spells CASSDTTDTQYF. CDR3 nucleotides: TGTGCCAGCAGTGACACCACAGATACGCAGTATTTT.

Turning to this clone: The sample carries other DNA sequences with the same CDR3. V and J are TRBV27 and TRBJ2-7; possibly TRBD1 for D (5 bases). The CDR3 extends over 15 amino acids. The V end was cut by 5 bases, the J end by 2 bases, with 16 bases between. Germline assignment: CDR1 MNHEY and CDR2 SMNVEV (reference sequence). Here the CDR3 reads CASSPRGIGPYEQYF. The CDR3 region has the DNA TGTGCCAGCAGTCCAAGGGGTATAGGGCCCTACGAGCAGTACTTC.

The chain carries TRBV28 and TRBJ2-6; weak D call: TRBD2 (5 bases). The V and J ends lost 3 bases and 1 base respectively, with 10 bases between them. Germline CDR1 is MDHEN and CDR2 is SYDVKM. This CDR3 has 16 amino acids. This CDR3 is CASSFPGLSGANVLTF. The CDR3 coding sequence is TGTGCCAGCAGTTTTCCGGGATTATCTGGGGCCAACGTCCTGACTTTC.

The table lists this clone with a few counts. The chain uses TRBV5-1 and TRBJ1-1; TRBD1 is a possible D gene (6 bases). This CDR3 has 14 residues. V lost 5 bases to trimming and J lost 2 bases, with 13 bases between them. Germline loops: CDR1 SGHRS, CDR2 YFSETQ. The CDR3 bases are TGCGCCAGCAGGACCCCCGGGGGCAACACTGAAGCTTTCTTT. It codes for CASRTPGGNTEAFF.

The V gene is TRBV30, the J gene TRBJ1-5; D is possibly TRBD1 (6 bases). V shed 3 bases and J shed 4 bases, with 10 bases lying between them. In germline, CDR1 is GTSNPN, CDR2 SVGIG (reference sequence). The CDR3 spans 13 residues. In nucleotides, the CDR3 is TGTGCCTGGAGCCGGGACAAAAATCAGCCCCAGCATTTT. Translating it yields CAWSRDKNQPQHF.

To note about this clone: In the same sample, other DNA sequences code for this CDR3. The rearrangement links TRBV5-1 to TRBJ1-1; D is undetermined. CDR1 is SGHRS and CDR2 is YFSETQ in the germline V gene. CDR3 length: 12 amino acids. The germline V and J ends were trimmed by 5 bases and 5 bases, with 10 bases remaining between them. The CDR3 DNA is TGCGCCAGCAGAACGGGTGGGACTGAAGCTTTCTTT. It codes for CASRTGGTEAFF.

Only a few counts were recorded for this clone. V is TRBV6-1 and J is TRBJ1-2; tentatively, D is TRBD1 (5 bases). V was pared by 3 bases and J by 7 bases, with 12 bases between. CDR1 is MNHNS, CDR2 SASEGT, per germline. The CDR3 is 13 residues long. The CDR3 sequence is CASSEGRGFGYTF. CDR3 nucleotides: TGTGCCAGCAGTGAGGGGCGAGGCTTTGGCTACACCTTC.

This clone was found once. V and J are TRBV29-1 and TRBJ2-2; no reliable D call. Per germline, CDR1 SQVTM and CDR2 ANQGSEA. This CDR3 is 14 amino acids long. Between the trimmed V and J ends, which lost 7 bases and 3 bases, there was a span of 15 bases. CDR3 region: CSAALTTDTGELFF. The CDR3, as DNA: TGCAGCGCCGCGTTGACCACGGACACCGGGGAGCTGTTTTTT.

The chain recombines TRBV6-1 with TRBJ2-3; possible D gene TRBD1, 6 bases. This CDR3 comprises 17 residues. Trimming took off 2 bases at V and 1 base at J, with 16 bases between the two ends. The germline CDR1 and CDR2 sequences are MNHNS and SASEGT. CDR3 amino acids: CASSEWGPGWGTDTQYF. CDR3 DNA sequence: TGTGCCAGCAGTGAATGGGGGCCAGGGTGGGGCACAGATACGCAGTATTTT.

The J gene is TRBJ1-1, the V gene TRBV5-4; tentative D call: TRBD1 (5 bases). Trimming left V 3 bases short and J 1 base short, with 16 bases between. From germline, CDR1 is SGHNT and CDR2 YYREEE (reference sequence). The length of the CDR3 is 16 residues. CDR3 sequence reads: CASSSGHAIANTEAFF. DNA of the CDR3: TGTGCCAGCAGCTCCGGACACGCCATTGCGAACACTGAAGCTTTCTTT.

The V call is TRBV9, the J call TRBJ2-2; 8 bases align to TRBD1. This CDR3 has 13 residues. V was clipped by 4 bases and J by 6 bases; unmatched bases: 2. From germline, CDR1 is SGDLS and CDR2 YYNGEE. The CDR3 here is CASSRTGSGELFF. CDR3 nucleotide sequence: TGTGCCAGCAGCAGGACAGGGTCCGGGGAGCTGTTTTTT.

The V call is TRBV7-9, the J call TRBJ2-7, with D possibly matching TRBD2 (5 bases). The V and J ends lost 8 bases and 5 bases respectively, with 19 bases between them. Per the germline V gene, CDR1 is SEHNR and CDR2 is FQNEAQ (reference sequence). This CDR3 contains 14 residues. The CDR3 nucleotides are TGTGCCAGCGCCTCGGGAATCGTCGTCAACGAGCAGTACTTC. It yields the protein CASASGIVVNEQYF.